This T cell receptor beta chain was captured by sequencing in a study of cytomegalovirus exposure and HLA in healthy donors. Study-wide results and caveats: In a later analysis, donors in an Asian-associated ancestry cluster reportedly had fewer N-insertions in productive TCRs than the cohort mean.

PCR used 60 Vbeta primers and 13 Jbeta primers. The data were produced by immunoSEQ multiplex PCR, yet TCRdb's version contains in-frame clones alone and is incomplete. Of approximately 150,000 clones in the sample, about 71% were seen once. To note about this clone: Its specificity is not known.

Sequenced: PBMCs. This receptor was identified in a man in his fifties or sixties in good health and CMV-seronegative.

The CDR3 region has the DNA TGTGCCAGCAGCTTAACTTTACCCCGGACAGCTGAAGCTTTCTTT. It is translated as CASSLTLPRTAEAFF. The chain links TRBV7-2 to TRBJ1-1; D might be TRBD1 (6 bases). Germline CDR1 and CDR2: SGHTA and FQGNSA. The CDR3 contains 15 residues. Trimming removed 2 bases at V and 6 bases at J, with 16 bases between. The full variable domain, with the rest looked up from reference TRBV7-2 and TRBJ1-1, is GAGVSQSPSNKVTEKGKDVELRCDPISGHTALYWYRQSLGQGLEFLIYFQGNSAPDKSGLPSDRFSAERTGGSVSTLTIQRTQQEDSAVYLCASSLTLPRTAEAFFGQGTRLTVV.